Presented here are 26 T cell receptor beta chains from one specimen sequenced in a study of blood T cell repertoires in COVID-19. Assay used: immunoSEQ multiplex PCR; TCRdb lists only in-frame clones, some missing. The data contain over 200,000 clones, 85% to 90% of them singletons. Material: peripheral blood. All receptors derive from a man younger than 45 with COVID-19, enrolled during active disease.

V is TRBV19 and J is TRBJ1-5, with a tentative D call TRBD1 (6 bases). The CDR3 covers 15 residues. The V gene lost 2 bases and the J gene lost 8 bases, with 16 bases spanning the gap. Germline CDR1 and CDR2: LNHDA and SQIVND (reference sequence). The CDR3 spells CASSISWGHQEPQHF. The CDR3 DNA reads as TGTGCCAGTAGTATATCGTGGGGACATCAGGAGCCCCAGCATTTT. Based on the CDR3 plus reference TRBV19 and TRBJ1-5, the full variable domain is DGGITQSPKYLFRKEGQNVTLSCEQNLNHDAMYWYRQDPGQGLRLIYYSQIVNDFQKGDIAEGYSVSREKKESFPLTVTSAQKNPTAFYLCASSISWGHQEPQHFGDGTRLSIL.

This sequence joins TRBV5-1 and TRBJ1-2; the D gene is possibly TRBD1 (5 bases). CDR3 length: 13 residues. Trimming removed 0 bases at V and 6 bases at J, with 9 bases between. The V gene's germline CDR1 is SGHRS and CDR2 YFSETQ. The CDR3 loop is CASSLGPGNGYTF. Here the CDR3 DNA reads TGCGCCAGCAGCTTGGGGCCAGGGAATGGCTACACCTTC.

The chain carries TRBV19 and TRBJ2-1, with D possibly TRBD1 on 5 matching bases. The CDR3 is 15 amino acids. CDR1 is LNHDA and CDR2 is SQIVND in the germline V gene (reference sequence). Trimming removed 3 bases at V and 0 bases at J, with 9 bases between. CDR3 residues: CASSIIRASYNEQFF. The CDR3 DNA reads as TGTGCCAGTAGTATTATCAGGGCCTCCTACAATGAGCAGTTCTTC.

The rearrangement uses TRBV7-8 and TRBJ2-1, with a possible D match to TRBD2 (5 bases). Per the germline V gene, CDR1 is SGHVS and CDR2 is FQNEAQ. V lost 0 bases and J lost 12, with 6 bases in between. This CDR3 comprises 11 residues. In nucleotides, the CDR3 is TGTGCCAGCAGCTTAGCACTAGTGCAGTTCTTC. It codes for CASSLALVQFF.

Only one count was recorded for this clone. The chain recombines TRBV20-1 with TRBJ1-4; D is uncertain. The V end lost 3 bases, the J end lost 7 bases, and 21 bases lay between the germline ends. The CDR3 has 16 residues. Germline CDR1 DFQATT, CDR2 SNEGSKA (reference sequence). CDR3 coding DNA: TGCAGTGCTAGTCGTTTAATCGCGGGAGAGGCTGAAAAACTGTTTTTT. Its translation is CSASRLIAGEAEKLFF.

The rearrangement links TRBV3-1 (or the pseudogene TRBV3-2) to TRBJ2-2, with no clear D. V lost 3 bases to trimming and J lost 3 bases, with 8 bases between them. The CDR3 length is 14 residues. CDR1 is LGHDT, CDR2 YNNKEL, per germline (reference sequence). The CDR3 is CASSHRRDTGELFF. The CDR3 DNA follows: TGTGCCAGCAGCCATCGTCGGGACACCGGGGAGCTGTTTTTT.

The chain combines TRBV19 with TRBJ1-1; 10 bases match TRBD1. The CDR3 runs 15 residues. V was pared by 10 bases and J by 0 bases, with 8 bases of the junction left unmatched. Germline V gives CDR1 LNHDA, CDR2 SQIVND (reference sequence). CDR3 in DNA: TGTGCCACTAGAAAGACAGGGGGCTTGAACACTGAAGCTTTCTTT. Protein: CATRKTGGLNTEAFF.

This sequence joins TRBV11-1 and TRBJ1-1, with 7 bases fitting TRBD1. CDR3 length: 15 residues. Germline V gene lookup returns CDR1 SGHAT and CDR2 FQDESV (reference sequence). With 3 bases clipped from V and 5 bases from J, the junction kept 9 bases outside the gene matches. The CDR3 DNA reads TGTGCCAGCAGCTTGGAGGGGGCGAGAGGAACTGAAGCTTTCTTT. Its translation is CASSLEGARGTEAFF.

The chain couples TRBV6-4 to TRBJ2-1; D gene unclear. Germline V gene data show CDR1 as MRHNA and CDR2 as SNTAGT. CDR3 length: 13 residues. V dropped 10 bases and J dropped 2 bases, with 12 bases sitting between them. Written as DNA, the CDR3 is TGTGCCACCACCGGGTGGCCCTACAATGAGCAGTTCTTC. This translates into CATTGWPYNEQFF.

This clone came up a few times. V gene TRBV27 combines with J gene TRBJ1-6; 8 bases fit TRBD1. This CDR3 has 14 residues. CDR1 and CDR2 from the germline V gene are MNHEY and SMNVEV (reference sequence). The J segment lost 9 bases and the V segment lost 5 bases, leaving 6 bases of the junction unmatched. CDR3 amino acids: CASSPRTGSSPLHF. The CDR3 DNA reads as TGTGCCAGCAGTCCTCGGACAGGGTCTTCACCCCTCCACTTT.

The chain couples TRBV5-1 to TRBJ2-2, with a possible D match to TRBD1 (6 bases). V lost 3 bases to trimming and J lost 5 bases, with 8 bases between them. The CDR3 has 13 amino acids. Germline V gene sequence: CDR1 SGHRS, CDR2 YFSETQ. The CDR3 protein is CASSWQGTGELFF. CDR3 DNA sequence: TGCGCCAGCAGCTGGCAGGGGACCGGGGAGCTGTTTTTT.

This clone appeared once. V is TRBV18 and J is TRBJ2-7; the match to TRBD1 covers 9 bases. Unmatched junction bases numbered 17, after V lost 4 bases and J lost 7 bases. The germline CDR1 and CDR2 sequences are KGHSH and LQKENI. This CDR3 comprises 17 residues. The CDR3 loop reads CASSRFTGGSSLTEQYF. The CDR3 DNA sequence: TGTGCCAGCTCACGATTTACAGGGGGCTCTTCCCTAACAGAGCAGTACTTC.

This chain's CDR3 is CASSPGSGTGDEKLFF. As DNA, the CDR3 is TGCGCCAGCAGCCCAGGGTCCGGGACAGGGGATGAAAAACTGTTTTTT. V is TRBV5-1 and J is TRBJ1-4; 10 bases fit TRBD1. In germline, CDR1 is SGHRS, CDR2 YFSETQ. This CDR3 has 16 residues. V trimming: 4 bases; J trimming: 6 bases; junction bases outside the gene matches: 9. Filled out from reference TRBV5-1 and TRBJ1-4, the complete variable domain reads KAGVTQTPRYLIKTRGQQVTLSCSPISGHRSVSWYQQTPGQGLQFLFEYFSETQRNKGNFPGRFSGRQFSNSRSEMNVSTLELGDSALYLCASSPGSGTGDEKLFFGSGTQLSVL.

The chain is built from TRBV7-3 and TRBJ2-3; 11 nucleotides agree with TRBD2. V lost 9 bases to trimming and J lost 3 bases; unmatched junction nucleotides: 2. The length of the CDR3 is 13 residues. CDR1 is SGHTA, CDR2 FQGTGA, per germline. The CDR3 sequence: CASTSGGTDTQYF. The CDR3 DNA reads as TGTGCCAGTACTAGCGGGGGAACAGATACGCAGTATTTT.

The rearrangement links TRBV3-1 (or the pseudogene TRBV3-2) to TRBJ1-2; tentative D call: TRBD1 (5 bases). The CDR3 covers 17 residues. The V end was cut by 0 bases, the J end by 7 bases, with 21 bases between. Per the germline V gene, CDR1 is LGHDT and CDR2 is YNNKEL (reference sequence). The CDR3 loop is CASSQDRGARTRGGYTF. The CDR3 coding sequence is TGTGCCAGCAGCCAAGATAGGGGCGCGAGGACCCGAGGTGGCTACACCTTC.

This sequence joins TRBV21-1 and TRBJ1-5; the D segment call TRBD1 is taken from the table without a DNA check. TRBV21-1 is tagged as a pseudogene. The CDR3 sequence is 17 residues long. The DNA of the CDR3 is TGTGCCAGCAGCAAAGGTAACGGGACAGGGGGCCATCAGCCCCAGCATTTT. Translated, it gives CASSKGNGTGGHQPQHF.

The rearrangement uses TRBV7-2 and TRBJ2-1, with D unclear. V lost 3 bases to trimming and J lost 10 bases, with 16 bases between them. Germline lookup yields CDR1 SGHTA and CDR2 FQGNSA. This CDR3 spans 14 amino acids. CDR3 in amino acids: CASSFSARRGEQFF. The CDR3 DNA reads TGTGCCAGCAGCTTTTCGGCCCGGCGAGGCGAGCAGTTCTTC.

As DNA, the CDR3 is TGTGCCAGCAGCGCAAACCCTCGGGGAGGGCTCTCTGGAAACACCATATATTTT. Its protein is CASSANPRGGLSGNTIYF. The rearrangement links TRBV9 to TRBJ1-3; D not certain. Trimming left V 3 bases short and J 0 bases short, with 19 bases between. The CDR3 covers 18 residues. CDR1 is SGDLS, CDR2 YYNGEE, per germline.

The chain combines TRBV6-5 with TRBJ2-7, with D perhaps matching TRBD1 (5 bases). Germline CDR1 MNHEY, CDR2 SVGAGI. With 4 bases removed from V and 0 bases from J, the gap between germline ends came to 10 bases. This CDR3 is 14 amino acids long. CDR3 DNA sequence: TGTGCCAGCAGTTTCCTCACAGGCTCCTACGAGCAGTACTTC. Translation: CASSFLTGSYEQYF.

This clone has a single count. The chain is built from TRBV27 and TRBJ2-1; 7 positions match TRBD2. The CDR3 is made up of 17 amino acids. Germline V gives CDR1 MNHEY, CDR2 SMNVEV (reference sequence). The ends lost 0 bases at V and 0 bases at J; junction bases unmatched: 5. The CDR3: CASSLSPSGSSYNEQFF. As DNA, the CDR3 is TGTGCCAGCAGTTTATCGCCTAGCGGCAGCTCCTACAATGAGCAGTTCTTC.

V and J are TRBV11-2 and TRBJ1-4; possibly TRBD1 for D (5 bases). The V and J ends lost 5 bases and 4 bases respectively, with 11 bases between them. The germline V gene encodes CDR1 SGHAT and CDR2 FQNNGV. The CDR3 covers 14 residues. CDR3 nucleotides: TGTGCCAGCAGCCCAGGGCAGAGTAATGAAAAACTGTTTTTT. The encoded protein is CASSPGQSNEKLFF.

This chain links TRBV3-1 (or the pseudogene TRBV3-2) with TRBJ1-2, with 7 bases matching TRBD1. After removal of 1 base from V and 5 bases from J, the junction contained 4 bases not matched to a gene. The CDR3 is made up of 14 amino acids. Germline loops: CDR1 LGHDT, CDR2 YNNKEL (reference sequence). CDR3 region: CASSQGPTGYGYTF. The DNA for the CDR3 is TGTGCCAGCAGCCAAGGCCCGACAGGGTATGGCTACACCTTC.

The rearrangement links TRBV20-1 to TRBJ2-5; D is possibly TRBD2 (6 bases). The CDR3 runs 14 residues. Germline V gene sequence: CDR1 DFQATT, CDR2 SNEGSKA (reference sequence). The V end was cut by 3 bases, the J end by 3 bases, with 14 bases between. CDR3 sequence: CSASGGTGKETQYF. The CDR3 nucleotides read TGCAGTGCTAGTGGCGGGACTGGGAAAGAGACCCAGTACTTC.

The chain has TRBV27 and TRBJ1-6, with TRBD1 as a possible D gene (6 bases). Germline values: CDR1 MNHEY, CDR2 SMNVEV (reference sequence). CDR3 size: 14 residues. Trimming stripped 4 bases from V and 9 bases from J, with 13 bases between. CDR3 nucleotide sequence: TGTGCCAGCAGTTCCCCGACAGGAGGTTCACCCCTCCACTTT. This sequence encodes CASSSPTGGSPLHF.

This sequence joins TRBV5-6 and TRBJ2-2, with 7 bases identical to TRBD1. Germline lookup yields CDR1 SGHDT and CDR2 YYEEEE. The CDR3 extends over 14 amino acids. The trim removed 4 bases at V and 3 bases at J, leaving 3 bases unmatched. The CDR3 spells CASSRQGYTGELFF. DNA of the CDR3: TGTGCCAGCAGCCGACAGGGTTACACCGGGGAGCTGTTTTTT.

V usage is TRBV14 and J usage is TRBJ1-3; D remains ambiguous. Germline lookup yields CDR1 SGHDN and CDR2 FVKESK. CDR3 length: 14 residues. V lost 6 bases and J 0 bases, leaving 9 bases between the germline ends. The CDR3 DNA reads as TGTGCCAGCAGACAGAGCATCTCTGGAAACACCATATATTTT. Its protein product is CASRQSISGNTIYF.